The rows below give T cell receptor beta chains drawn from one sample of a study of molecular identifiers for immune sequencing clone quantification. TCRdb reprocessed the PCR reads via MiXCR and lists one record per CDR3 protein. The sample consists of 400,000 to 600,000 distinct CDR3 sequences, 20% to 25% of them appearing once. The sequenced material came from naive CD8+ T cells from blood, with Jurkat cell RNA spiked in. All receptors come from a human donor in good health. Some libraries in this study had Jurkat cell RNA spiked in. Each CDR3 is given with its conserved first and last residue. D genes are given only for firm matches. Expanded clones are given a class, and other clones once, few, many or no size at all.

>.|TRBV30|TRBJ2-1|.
TGTGCCTGGAGTTTGGTTGCGGGATACAATGAGCAGTTCTTC
CAWSLVAGYNEQFF
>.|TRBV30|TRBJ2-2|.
TGTGCCTGGAGTGTTCTATTGGGGGCGGCCGGGGAGCTGTTTTTT
CAWSVLLGAAGELFF
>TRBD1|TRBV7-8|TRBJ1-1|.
TGTGCCAGCAGTACAGGGGGTCCTTCGTTAGCTTTCTTT
CASSTGGPSLAFF
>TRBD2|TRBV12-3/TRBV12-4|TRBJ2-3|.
TGTGCCAGCAGTGGGACTAGCGGGGGGACCACAGATACGCAGTATTTT
CASSGTSGGTTDTQYF
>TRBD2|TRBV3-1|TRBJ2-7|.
TGTGCCAGCAGCCAGTCTCCGGGACTAGCCCTCTACGAGCAGTACTTC
CASSQSPGLALYEQYF
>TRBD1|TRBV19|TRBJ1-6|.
TGTGCCAGTGGGATGTACAGGGGAAATAATTCACCCCTCCACTTT
CASGMYRGNNSPLHF
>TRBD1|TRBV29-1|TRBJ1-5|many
TGCAGCGTTGTAAGAGGGGACAGTGCCCTAAAGCCCCAGCATTTT
CSVVRGDSALKPQHF
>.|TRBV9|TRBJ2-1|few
TGTGCCAGCAGCGTAGGTGTCCCAAAGTGGGGTGGGTCCTACAATGAGCAGTTCTTC
CASSVGVPKWGGSYNEQFF
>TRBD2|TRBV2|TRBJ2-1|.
TGTGCCAGCACGATGGCACTAGCGGGAGGACCCCCCTACAATGAGCAGTTCTTC
CASTMALAGGPPYNEQFF
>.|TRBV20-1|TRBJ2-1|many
TGCAGTGCCAGAACGGAGTGGTTCAATGAGCAGTTCTTC
CSARTEWFNEQFF
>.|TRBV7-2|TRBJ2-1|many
TGTGCCAGCAGCTTAGCCCCGAAAGTGGGGTTGTCATCTGAGCAGTTCTTC
CASSLAPKVGLSSEQFF
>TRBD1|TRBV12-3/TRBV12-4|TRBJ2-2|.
TGTGCCAGCTGGACGACAGGGGGCTTTGCCGGGGAGCTGTTTTTT
CASWTTGGFAGELFF
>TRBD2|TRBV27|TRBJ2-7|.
TGTGCCAGCAGTTGGACTAGCGGAAACCTTTACGAGCAGTACTTC
CASSWTSGNLYEQYF
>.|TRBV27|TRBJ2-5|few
TGTGCCAGCAGTTTACGTGACAGCCAAGAGACCCAGTACTTC
CASSLRDSQETQYF
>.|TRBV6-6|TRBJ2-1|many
TGTGCCAGCAGTTACTCGGGGCAGCTACAGGAAGGGCAGTTCTTC
CASSYSGQLQEGQFF
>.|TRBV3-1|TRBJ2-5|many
TGTGCCAGCAGCCGGGACTTAGACCAAGAGACCCAGTACTTC
CASSRDLDQETQYF
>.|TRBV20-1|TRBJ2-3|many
TGCAGTGCTAGAGGGAGGGGACTCAGCACAGATACGCAGTATTTT
CSARGRGLSTDTQYF
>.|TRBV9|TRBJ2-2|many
TGTGCCAGCAGCGTAGCAGGGCTGAACACCGGGGAGCTGTTTTTT
CASSVAGLNTGELFF
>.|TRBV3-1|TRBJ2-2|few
TGTGCCAGCAGCCAAGGGACCCCGCAAGCCGGGGAGCTGTTTTTT
CASSQGTPQAGELFF
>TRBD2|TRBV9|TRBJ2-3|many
TGTGCCAGCAGCGTAGATACGCTAGCGGTCACAGATACGCAGTATTTT
CASSVDTLAVTDTQYF
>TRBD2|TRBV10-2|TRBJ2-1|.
TGCGCCAGCAAGGAGCGGGGCGGTGAGCAGTCCTTC
CASKERGGEQSF
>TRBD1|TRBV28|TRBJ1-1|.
TGTGCCAGCAGTGTGCTAAGGGGGCTGGACACTGAAGCTTTCTTT
CASSVLRGLDTEAFF
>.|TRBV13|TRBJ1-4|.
TGTGCCAGCAGCATCGGGACCCTGAGTAGTGAAAAACTGTTTTTT
CASSIGTLSSEKLFF
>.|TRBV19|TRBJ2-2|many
TGTGCCAGCGGAAGGACCATGCAGAACACCGGGGAGCTGTTTTTT
CASGRTMQNTGELFF
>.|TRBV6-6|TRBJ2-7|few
TGTGCCAGCAGTTACAGGCAGGGCAACGAGCAGTACTTC
CASSYRQGNEQYF
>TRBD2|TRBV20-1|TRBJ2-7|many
TGCAGTGCTGGCATATCTAGCGGGTGGACCTACGAGCAGTACTTC
CSAGISSGWTYEQYF
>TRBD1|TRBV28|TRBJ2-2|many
TGTGCCAGCAGTTTGACAGGGAACCCCGGGGAGCTGTTTTTT
CASSLTGNPGELFF
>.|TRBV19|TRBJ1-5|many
TGTGCCAGTAGTGTAGGGACGGGTCAGCCCCAGCATTTT
CASSVGTGQPQHF
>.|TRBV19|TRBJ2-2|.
TGTGCCAGTATGGAGGGACTCACCGGGGAGCTGTTTTTT
CASMEGLTGELFF
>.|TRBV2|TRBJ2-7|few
TGTGCCAGCAGTGAGCCTAGCAGGTCCTACGAGCAGTACTTC
CASSEPSRSYEQYF
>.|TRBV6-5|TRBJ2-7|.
TGTGCCAGCAGTTACTCGGGGGGAAGCCTAGCCTACGAGCAGTACTTC
CASSYSGGSLAYEQYF
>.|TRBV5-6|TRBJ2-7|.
TGTGCCAGCAGCTTGTACCGGGGAAGCGAGCAGTACTTC
CASSLYRGSEQYF
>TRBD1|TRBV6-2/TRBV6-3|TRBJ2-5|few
TGTGCCAGCAGTTACTTACCGGACAGGGGTATGGAGGAGACCCAGTACTTC
CASSYLPDRGMEETQYF
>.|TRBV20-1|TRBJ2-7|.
TGCAGTGCCTTATTTCCCCTACCTGGGGGCGAGCAGTACTTC
CSALFPLPGGEQYF
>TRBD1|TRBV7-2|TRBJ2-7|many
TGTGCCAGCAGCTTAGTTGGACAGGGATACTACGAGCAGTACTTC
CASSLVGQGYYEQYF
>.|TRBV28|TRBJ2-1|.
TGTGCCAGCAGTTTATCCTATGAGCAGCTCTTC
CASSLSYEQLF
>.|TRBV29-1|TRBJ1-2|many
TGCAGCGTTGAAGTCAGGCTCCGGGTCGGCTATGGCTACACCTTC
CSVEVRLRVGYGYTF